One and the same sample provided the 14 T cell receptor beta chains below, sequenced in a study of T cell repertoires in cytomegalovirus infection (dated by TCRdb to the late 2010s). The instrument given in TCRdb is Illumina HiSeq 1500. Through fastp at Q25 and MiXCR, TCRdb rebuilt clones from the public reads, retaining in-frame beta chains. Each CDR3 protein appears once, grouped with its most common genes and DNA. The sample contains approximately 490,000 distinct CDR3 sequences, approximately 10% of them found a single time. Clones ranked in the top ten supply roughly 10% of the sample. Input material: PBMCs. The receptors originated from a human donor in good health (CMV status not recorded). Some clones in this sample may be carry-over from other donors' samples.

The chain combines TRBV2 with TRBJ2-5; D is uncertain. The CDR3 runs to 11 residues. Between the trimmed V and J ends, which lost 4 bases and 9 bases, there was a span of 9 bases. Germline CDR1 SNHLY, CDR2 FYNNEI. The CDR3 DNA sequence: TGTGCCAGCAGTGTGCCGAACCCCCAGTACTTC. Protein product: CASSVPNPQYF.

CDR3 loop: CASSQVGTSGRNEQYF. CDR3 coding DNA: TGTGCCAGCAGCCAAGTAGGGACTAGCGGGAGAAACGAGCAGTACTTC. V gene TRBV4-2 combines with J gene TRBJ2-7; 14 bases align to TRBD2. The V gene's germline CDR1 is LGHNA and CDR2 YNFKEQ. The CDR3 has 16 residues. V trimming: 1 base; J trimming: 5 bases; junction bases outside the gene matches: 4.

The sample holds many counts of this clonotype. The V gene is TRBV7-9, the J gene TRBJ1-1; possible D gene TRBD1, 6 bases. V was shortened by 5 bases and J by 3 bases, with 22 bases between the two germline ends. Germline-derived CDR1 and CDR2 are SEHNR and FQNEAQ (reference sequence). The CDR3 extends over 17 amino acids. The CDR3 nucleotides are TGTGCCAGCAGCGGTAACATAGGACAGACTTTGCACACTGAAGCTTTCTTT. Protein product: CASSGNIGQTLHTEAFF.

This clonotype was found many times. This chain joins TRBV7-2 and TRBJ2-7, with D possibly matching TRBD2 (6 bases). V was clipped by 3 bases and J by 5 bases, with 14 bases between them. This CDR3 has 14 amino acids. The germline V gene encodes CDR1 SGHTA and CDR2 FQGNSA. CDR3 DNA: TGTGCCAGCAGCTTCAGACTAGGTCGTAACGAGCAGTACTTC. Translation gives CASSFRLGRNEQYF.

In this sample, this clonotype turned up many times. The chain uses TRBV7-6 and TRBJ2-5; 14 bases match TRBD2. CDR3 length: 17 amino acids. Trimming cost V 10 bases and J 4 bases; bases outside gene matches: 14. The germline CDR1 and CDR2 sequences are SGHVS and FNYEAQ. CDR3 sequence (DNA): TGTGCCACCTATCGGGGGAACGGACTAGCGGGAGGAGAGACCCAGTACTTC. It translates to CATYRGNGLAGGETQYF.

Comments on this clonotype: This may come from a read error, since a much larger clone is one base off. The chain combines TRBV2 with TRBJ2-2; 7 bases are a match to TRBD1. CDR3 length equals 14 residues. Germline V lookup: CDR1 SNHLY, CDR2 FYNNEI. CDR3 region: CASTTGFDTGELLF. The CDR3 nucleotides are TGTGCCAGTACGACAGGGTTTGACACCGGGGAGCTGCTTTTT. The complete variable domain, with remaining parts taken from reference TRBV2 and TRBJ2-2, reads EPEVTQTPSHQVTQMGQEVILRCVPISNHLYFYWYRQILGQKVEFLVSFYNNEISEKSEIFDDQFSVERPDGSNFTLKIRSTKLEDSAMYFCASTTGFDTGELLFGEGSRLTVL.

This clonotype was seen ten or more times. This chain joins TRBV11-2 and TRBJ2-1; 7 bases match TRBD2. The germline gives CDR1 SGHAT, CDR2 FQNNGV. The CDR3 extends over 14 amino acids. The V gene end was trimmed by 7 bases and the J gene end by 5 bases; junction bases not matched to a gene: 8. Here the CDR3 DNA reads TGTGCCAGCACTAGGGCTAGCGGAAACAATGAGCAGTTCTTC. Encoded protein: CASTRASGNNEQFF.

This clonotype appeared a few times. V gene TRBV5-1 combines with J gene TRBJ1-1; possible D gene TRBD1, 5 bases. Trimming shortened V by 2 bases and J by 5 bases, and 16 bases separated the two germline ends. Per the germline V gene, CDR1 is SGHRS and CDR2 is YFSETQ. The CDR3 totals 15 residues. The CDR3 DNA is TGCGCCAGCAGCTTCGCTACAGGAGGAGGAACTGAAGCTTTCTTT. Protein: CASSFATGGGTEAFF.

This clonotype was picked up a small number of times. The chain joins TRBV19 to TRBJ2-3; TRBD2 matches 7 bases. The germline gives CDR1 LNHDA, CDR2 SQIVND (reference sequence). Unmatched junction bases numbered 1, after V lost 8 bases and J lost 2 bases. The CDR3 length is 12 residues. Here the CDR3 reads CASGDYTDTQYF. The CDR3 bases are TGTGCCAGTGGGGACTACACAGATACGCAGTATTTT. Based on the CDR3 plus reference TRBV19 and TRBJ2-3, the full variable domain is DGGITQSPKYLFRKEGQNVTLSCEQNLNHDAMYWYRQDPGQGLRLIYYSQIVNDFQKGDIAEGYSVSREKKESFPLTVTSAQKNPTAFYLCASGDYTDTQYFGPGTRLTVL.

This clonotype has a handful of counts. V usage is TRBV6-5 and J usage is TRBJ2-3; 10 nucleotides line up with TRBD1. CDR3 length: 17 amino acids. Germline V gives CDR1 MNHEY, CDR2 SVGAGI. V lost 0 bases and J lost 2; bases outside the gene matches: 5. The CDR3 here is CASSYSPRQGATDTQYF. The CDR3 nucleotides are TGTGCCAGCAGTTACTCACCCCGACAGGGGGCCACAGATACGCAGTATTTT.

J is TRBJ2-4 and V is TRBV23-1; 12 bases are shared with TRBD2. TRBV23-1 falls under the ORF class, with uncertain function. The CDR3 length is 17 residues. Trimming at V came to 7 bases and at J to 5 bases, leaving 12 bases not matched to a gene. As DNA, the CDR3 is TGCGCCAGCAACCTTGCTAGCGGGAGGGCCCCAGAAAACATTCAGTACTTC. It is translated as CASNLASGRAPENIQYF.

This clonotype was counted at least ten times. This chain joins TRBV6-5 and TRBJ2-2, with 9 bases identical to TRBD2. Per germline, CDR1 MNHEY and CDR2 SVGAGI. This CDR3 is 16 amino acids long. V was pared by 0 bases and J by 6 bases, with 5 bases of the junction left unmatched. The CDR3 loop is CASSYSSLAGPGELFF. The CDR3 DNA reads as TGTGCCAGCAGTTACTCGTCCCTAGCGGGGCCCGGGGAGCTGTTTTTT.

This sequence joins TRBV15 and TRBJ2-1; TRBD2 matches at 9 bases. V lost 9 bases and J lost 10; bases outside the gene matches: 10. Germline loops: CDR1 LNHNV, CDR2 YYDKDF (reference sequence). This CDR3 contains 13 residues. This CDR3 is CATITAGGGEQFF. CDR3 nucleotide sequence: TGTGCCACTATCACAGCGGGGGGAGGAGAGCAGTTCTTC.

The V gene is TRBV5-1, the J gene TRBJ2-1; TRBD2 aligns across 13 bases. The CDR3 contains 16 residues. The germline CDR1 and CDR2 sequences are SGHRS and YFSETQ. Trimming cost V 5 bases and J 5 bases; bases outside gene matches: 7. CDR3 DNA: TGCGCCAGCAGTCCTCCGACTAGCGGGAGGAACAATGAGCAGTTCTTC. It is translated as CASSPPTSGRNNEQFF. The full variable domain, completed using reference TRBV5-1 and TRBJ2-1, is KAGVTQTPRYLIKTRGQQVTLSCSPISGHRSVSWYQQTPGQGLQFLFEYFSETQRNKGNFPGRFSGRQFSNSRSEMNVSTLELGDSALYLCASSPPTSGRNNEQFFGPGTRLTVL.